The T cell receptor beta chain under discussion was sequenced for a study of CD8+ T cells in alopecia areata. This clone appeared a few times. Its specificity is not known. Extracted from the samples, RNA was reverse transcribed into cDNA to serve as the sequencing template. Sequencing was performed with immunoSEQ multiplex PCR; in TCRdb, only in-frame clones are kept and a portion is missing. The sample shows a few hundred thousand clones, roughly 63% of them seen only once. V trimming: 1 base; J trimming: 3 bases; junction bases outside the gene matches: 11. Germline V gene lookup returns CDR1 SGHNT and CDR2 YYREEE (reference sequence). CDR3 length: 17 residues. Study observations and caveats: While tofacitinib was given, many expanded lesional clones persisted in scalp and blood.

Regarding treatment: oral pan-JAK inhibitor, 5-10 mg twice daily. The sequence came from a human donor with alopecia areata. Specimen: CD4+ T cells sorted from blood, collected around week 54, from a patient treated with tofacitinib. This rearrangement joins TRBV5-4 to TRBJ2-5; 8 bases agree with TRBD2. The CDR3 protein is CASSLRVPGLVKETQYF. The DNA of the CDR3 is TGTGCCAGCAGCTTGAGGGTGCCGGGACTAGTAAAAGAGACCCAGTACTTC.